This T cell receptor beta chain is from a study of T cell responses to AZD1222 COVID-19 vaccine. Study-wide findings and caveats: Distributed over spike, vaccine-associated CD4 TCRs predominated at 160-218 and 743-854. Rises in breadth and depth of Spike-specific TCRs came after two AZD1222 doses.

This clone was seen a handful of times. Antigen: not known. The CDR3 spans 16 residues. The ends were cut back, 4 bases at V and 14 bases at J, with 27 bases in the middle. Germline CDR1 SGHDT, CDR2 YYEEEE. Generated by immunoSEQ multiplex PCR, the TCRdb table keeps only in-frame clones and is missing some. Among around 140,000 clones, about 90% were seen once, and the ten largest hold 3.5% to 4%. Investigators merged groups given second doses at roughly 4 or roughly 12 weeks. This TCR came from an adult who received the AZD1222 COVID-19 vaccine. Sequenced material: peripheral blood, taken 28 days after the second AZD1222 dose. This chain connects TRBV5-6 to TRBJ1-4, with a possible D match to TRBD1 (5 bases). The CDR3 region is CASSPKGGFYGHGLFF. CDR3 nucleotides: TGTGCCAGCAGCCCCAAGGGTGGCTTCTACGGACACGGGCTGTTTTTT. Complete variable domain (other parts from reference TRBV5-6 and TRBJ1-4): DAGVTQSPTHLIKTRGQQVTLRCSPKSGHDTVSWYQQALGQGPQFIFQYYEEEERQRGNFPDRFSGHQFPNYSSELNVNALLLGDSALYLCASSPKGGFYGHGLFFGSGTQLSVL.